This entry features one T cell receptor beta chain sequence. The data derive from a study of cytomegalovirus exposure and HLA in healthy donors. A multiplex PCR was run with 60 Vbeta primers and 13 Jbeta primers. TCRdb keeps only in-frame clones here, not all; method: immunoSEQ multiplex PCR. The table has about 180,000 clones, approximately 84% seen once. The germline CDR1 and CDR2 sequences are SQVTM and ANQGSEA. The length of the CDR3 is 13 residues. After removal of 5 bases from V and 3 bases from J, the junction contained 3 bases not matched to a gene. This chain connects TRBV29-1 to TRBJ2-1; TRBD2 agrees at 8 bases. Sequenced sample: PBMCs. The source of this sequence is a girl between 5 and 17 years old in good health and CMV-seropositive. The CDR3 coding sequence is TGCAGCGTTCGGGAGGGGAGCTACAATGAGCAGTTCTTC. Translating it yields CSVREGSYNEQFF.